Here is one TCR beta chain with its context. Under the authors' procedure: From reference gene primer amplification, estimates of nucleated cell counts were derived. Generated by immunoSEQ multiplex PCR, the TCRdb table keeps only in-frame clones and is missing some. Clone size and V and J calls were adopted from that table, with D and trimming inferred from the DNA. The table includes a few hundred thousand clones, 80% to 90% detected once. The sample originates from a study of blood T cell repertoires in COVID-19. The wider study: Samples taken during acute and convalescent COVID-19 were collected in the United States, Italy and Spain. T cells, B-cell-depleted T cells, or PBMCs supplied cDNA or gDNA.

Losses at the gene ends were 4 bases for V and 4 bases for J; bases not matched to a gene: 5. This CDR3 region has 15 residues. From germline, CDR1 is MNHNY and CDR2 SVGAGI (reference sequence). The genes are TRBV6-6 and TRBJ1-3; 9 nucleotides match TRBD1. The origin of this receptor is a woman aged 45-60 years with acute or convalescent COVID-19. Sample: peripheral blood. Here the CDR3 DNA reads TGTGCCAGCAGTTCCGGGACAGGGAACGGAAACACCATATATTTT. Residues: CASSSGTGNGNTIYF.